The source of this T cell receptor beta chain is a study of vaccination and CD4 T cells after COVID-19. Study-wide background: Post-COVID samples had a sampling time that fell a median approximately 93 days after diagnosis (range 35 to 161). Cells were stimulated with overlapping spike peptides from SARS-CoV-2, HCoV-NL63, HCoV-OC43 and HCoV-229E. Control cultures used a CEFX viral epitope pool, an HIV-1 Nef peptide pool, or no peptide.

With respect to this clonotype: Its antigen is still unknown.

Sequencing of cultured CD4+ T cell DNA used the Oncomine TCR Beta short-read assay. TCRdb called the PCR reads again in MiXCR, with one record for every CDR3 protein. The sample includes just over 15,000 distinct CDR3 sequences, about 69% of them seen just once. As to treatment: approximately 9-day PBMC culture with coronavirus spike peptide pools or control peptides (ViraFEST assay). All positive PCR tests were dated between March and December 2020, predating US Alpha, Beta and Delta variants. In germline, CDR1 is LNHNV, CDR2 YYDKDF (reference sequence). The CDR3 sequence is 12 residues long. Trimming left V 0 bases short and J 9 bases short, with 3 bases between.

The receptor's source is a human donor who had recovered from COVID-19. V usage is TRBV15 and J usage is TRBJ1-6; D remains ambiguous. Sequenced sample: CD4+ T cells from blood, cultured in vitro. CDR3 amino acids: CATSRDPSPLHF. CDR3 sequence (DNA): TGTGCCACCAGCAGAGATCCTTCACCCCTCCACTTT.